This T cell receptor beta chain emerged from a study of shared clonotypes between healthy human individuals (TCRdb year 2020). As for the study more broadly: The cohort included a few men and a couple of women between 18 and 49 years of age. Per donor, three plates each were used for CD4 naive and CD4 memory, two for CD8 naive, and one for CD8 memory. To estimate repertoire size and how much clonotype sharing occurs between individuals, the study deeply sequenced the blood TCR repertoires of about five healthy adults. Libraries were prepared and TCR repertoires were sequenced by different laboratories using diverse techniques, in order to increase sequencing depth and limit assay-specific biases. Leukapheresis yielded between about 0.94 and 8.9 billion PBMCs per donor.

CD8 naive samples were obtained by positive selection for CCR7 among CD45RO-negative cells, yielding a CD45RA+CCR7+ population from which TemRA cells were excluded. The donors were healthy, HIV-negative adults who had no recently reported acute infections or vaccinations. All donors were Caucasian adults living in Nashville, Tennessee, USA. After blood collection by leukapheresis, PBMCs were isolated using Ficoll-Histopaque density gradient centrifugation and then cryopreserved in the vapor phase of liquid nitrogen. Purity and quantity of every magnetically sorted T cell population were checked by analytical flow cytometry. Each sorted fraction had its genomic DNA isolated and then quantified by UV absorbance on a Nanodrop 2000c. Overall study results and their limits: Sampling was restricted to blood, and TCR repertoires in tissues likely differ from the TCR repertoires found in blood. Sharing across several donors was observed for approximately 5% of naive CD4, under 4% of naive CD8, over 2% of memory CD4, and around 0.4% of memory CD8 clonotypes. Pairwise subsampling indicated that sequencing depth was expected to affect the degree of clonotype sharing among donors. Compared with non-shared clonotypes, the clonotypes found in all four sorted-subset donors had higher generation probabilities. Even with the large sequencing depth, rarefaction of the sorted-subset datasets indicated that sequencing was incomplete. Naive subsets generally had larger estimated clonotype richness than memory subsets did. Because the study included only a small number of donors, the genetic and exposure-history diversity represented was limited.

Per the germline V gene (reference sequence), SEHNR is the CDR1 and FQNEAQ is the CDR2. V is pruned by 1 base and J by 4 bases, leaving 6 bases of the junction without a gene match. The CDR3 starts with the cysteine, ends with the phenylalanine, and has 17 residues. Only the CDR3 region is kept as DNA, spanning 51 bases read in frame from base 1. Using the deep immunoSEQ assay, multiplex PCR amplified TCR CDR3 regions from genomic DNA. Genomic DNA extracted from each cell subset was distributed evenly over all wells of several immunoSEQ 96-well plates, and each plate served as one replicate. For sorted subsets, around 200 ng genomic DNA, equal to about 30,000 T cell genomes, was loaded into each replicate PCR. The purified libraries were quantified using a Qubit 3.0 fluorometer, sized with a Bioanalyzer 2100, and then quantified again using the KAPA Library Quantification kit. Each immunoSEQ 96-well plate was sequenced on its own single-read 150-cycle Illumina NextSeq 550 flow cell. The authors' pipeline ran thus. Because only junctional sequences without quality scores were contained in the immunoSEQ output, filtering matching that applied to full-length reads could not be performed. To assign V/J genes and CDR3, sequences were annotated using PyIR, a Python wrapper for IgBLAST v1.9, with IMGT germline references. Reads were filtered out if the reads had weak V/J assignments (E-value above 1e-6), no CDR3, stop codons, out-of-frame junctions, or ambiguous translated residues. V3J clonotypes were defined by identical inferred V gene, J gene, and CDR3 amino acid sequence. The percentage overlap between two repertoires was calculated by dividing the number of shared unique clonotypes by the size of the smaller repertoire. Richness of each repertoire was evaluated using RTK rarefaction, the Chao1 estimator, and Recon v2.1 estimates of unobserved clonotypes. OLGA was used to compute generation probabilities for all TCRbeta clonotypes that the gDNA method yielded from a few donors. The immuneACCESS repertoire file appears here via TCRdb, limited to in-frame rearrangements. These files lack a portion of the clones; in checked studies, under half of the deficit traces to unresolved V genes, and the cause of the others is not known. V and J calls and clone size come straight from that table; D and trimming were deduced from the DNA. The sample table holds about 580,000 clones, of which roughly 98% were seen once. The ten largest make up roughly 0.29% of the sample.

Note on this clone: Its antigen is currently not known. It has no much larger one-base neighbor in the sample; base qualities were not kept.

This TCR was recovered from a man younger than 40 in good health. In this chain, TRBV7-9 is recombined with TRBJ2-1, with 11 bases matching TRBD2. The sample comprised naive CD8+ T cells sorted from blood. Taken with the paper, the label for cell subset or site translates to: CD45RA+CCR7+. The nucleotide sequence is TGTGCCAGCAGCTTAGGCCCGGGACTAGCGGTTTACAATGAGCAGTTCTTC. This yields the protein CASSLGPGLAVYNEQFF.